This T cell receptor beta chain was sequenced during a study of blood T cell repertoires in COVID-19. Looking at the study overall: Sources were T cells, B-cell-depleted T cells, or PBMCs; the material itself was cDNA or gDNA.

A word on this clone: At the DNA level, this CDR3 is encoded by other sequences in the same sample as well.

Generated by immunoSEQ multiplex PCR, the TCRdb table keeps only in-frame clones and is missing some. Found here are 150,000 or so clones, about 79% of them singletons; the top ten hold approximately 9.4%. CDR1 and CDR2 (germline): ENHRY, SYGVKD. The CDR3 length is 13 residues. The J segment lost 5 bases and the V segment lost 2 bases, leaving 3 bases of the junction unmatched. This TCR came from a woman aged 50 to 65 with acute or convalescent COVID-19. This chain uses TRBV10-3 with TRBJ2-7, with TRBD1 identical over 7 bases. Source material: peripheral blood. The CDR3, as DNA: TGTGCCATCAGTGAGAGGGGGCAAGACGAGCAGTACTTC. Its protein is CAISERGQDEQYF.